This T cell receptor beta chain was profiled in a study of T cells after yellow fever vaccination. Turning to the study itself: Libraries from low-cell-number fractions were prepared with the SMART-Seq v4 Ultra Low Input RNA kit. Findings and limits, study-wide: Although the secondary response was weaker, it peaked faster, at day 5 versus 15.

As for this clonotype: Its antigen is still unknown.

Making TCR cDNA involved 5'RACE template switching, which added UMIs and a universal primer site. TCRdb used MiXCR to reprocess the 5' RACE reads, holding one entry per CDR3 protein. Of under 700,000 distinct CDR3 sequences listed, roughly a sixth are singletons. The CDR3 runs 15 residues. Germline CDR1 and CDR2: MNHEY and SVGEGT. Trimming removed 2 bases from V and 1 base from J, with 8 bases in between. This chain uses TRBV6-2 or TRBV6-3 with TRBJ2-2; D is perhaps TRBD1 (5 bases). This specimen consisted of PBMCs, obtained 4 to 5 days after the first yellow fever vaccination. The source is a young man who received the YFV17D yellow fever vaccine. DNA for the CDR3: TGTGCCAGCAGTTACCAGCAGGGGAACACCGGGGAGCTGTTTTTT. Translated, it gives CASSYQQGNTGELFF.